These 19 T cell receptor beta chains share one sample of origin, sequenced in a study of T cell repertoires in cytomegalovirus infection. Using its own MiXCR run on the reads, TCRdb lists one record per CDR3 protein. The data show roughly 310,000 distinct CDR3 sequences, about a sixth seen once. Source material: PBMCs. All receptors come from a human donor in good health (CMV status not recorded). Some clones in this sample may be carry-over from other donors' samples.

This clonotype was observed a single time. The V and J genes are TRBV5-5 and TRBJ1-4, with D unclear. The CDR3 is 16 amino acids. In germline, CDR1 is SGHKS, CDR2 YYEKEE (reference sequence). The V and J ends lost 0 bases and 2 bases respectively, with 11 bases between them. DNA of the CDR3: TGTGCCAGCAGCTTGGAAGCCAGTACGACTAATGAAAAACTGTTTTTT. It encodes CASSLEASTTNEKLFF. The full variable domain, in which reference TRBV5-5 and TRBJ1-4 provide the parts outside the CDR3, is DAGVTQSPTHLIKTRGQQVTLRCSPISGHKSVSWYQQVLGQGPQFIFQYYEKEERGRGNFPDRFSARQFPNYSSELNVNALLLGDSALYLCASSLEASTTNEKLFFGSGTQLSVL.

The chain couples TRBV6-5 to TRBJ1-1; no clear D gene. The CDR3 sequence is 14 residues long. Germline CDR1 reads MNHEY; CDR2 reads SVGAGI. V lost 0 bases to trimming and J lost 2 bases, with 7 bases between them. Here the CDR3 DNA reads TGTGCCAGCAGTTACTCAGTCTTAAACACTGAAGCTTTCTTT. Translated, it gives CASSYSVLNTEAFF.

The chain combines TRBV6-2 or TRBV6-3 with TRBJ2-5; D unclear. The CDR3 consists of 13 residues. V lost 8 bases and J lost 0, with 10 bases in between. CDR1 and CDR2 (germline): MNHEY, SVGEGT. CDR3 region: CASGPADQETQYF. The CDR3 DNA is TGTGCCAGCGGACCGGCGGACCAAGAGACCCAGTACTTC.

V usage is TRBV6-1 and J usage is TRBJ1-1, with 7 bases matching TRBD1. The junction had 9 bases not matched to a gene; V was cut back by 10 bases and J by 7 bases. Germline assignment: CDR1 MNHNS and CDR2 SASEGT. This CDR3 is built from 12 residues. CDR3 loop: CATTWDRLEAFF. The CDR3 bases are TGTGCCACCACCTGGGACAGACTTGAAGCTTTCTTT.

This clonotype was counted ten times or more. The rearrangement joins TRBV7-2 to TRBJ2-1; D not resolved. Germline-derived CDR1 and CDR2 are SGHTA and FQGNSA. The CDR3 is 14 residues long. V lost 1 base and J 7 bases, leaving 11 bases between the germline ends. This CDR3 reads CASSLGTHGNEQFF. For the CDR3, the DNA is TGTGCCAGCAGCTTAGGTACCCATGGGAATGAGCAGTTCTTC.

The chain joins TRBV5-1 to TRBJ2-7; 10 bases align to TRBD2. CDR1 is SGHRS, CDR2 YFSETQ, per germline. The trim removed 1 base at V and 7 bases at J, leaving 11 bases unmatched. The CDR3 is 16 amino acids. CDR3 sequence reads: CASSLPTSGPIGEQYF. For the CDR3, the DNA is TGCGCCAGCAGCTTGCCGACTAGCGGGCCCATCGGGGAGCAGTACTTC. The variable domain in full, with the rest retrieved from reference TRBV5-1 and TRBJ2-7, is KAGVTQTPRYLIKTRGQQVTLSCSPISGHRSVSWYQQTPGQGLQFLFEYFSETQRNKGNFPGRFSGRQFSNSRSEMNVSTLELGDSALYLCASSLPTSGPIGEQYFGPGTRLTVT.

This clonotype has only a few counts. V gene TRBV20-1 combines with J gene TRBJ1-5, with TRBD1 matching 7 bases. The CDR3 is made up of 15 amino acids. J gave up 5 bases and V 0 bases, and 7 bases lay outside the gene matches. Looked up from germline, CDR1 is DFQATT and CDR2 is SNEGSKA (reference sequence). The CDR3 DNA sequence: TGCAGTGCTAGAGATTGGACCCAGGGGGATCAGCCCCAGCATTTT. Encoded protein: CSARDWTQGDQPQHF.

This clonotype was detected ten times or more. The J gene is TRBJ1-6, the V gene TRBV7-3; TRBD1 matches 7 bases. Germline CDR1 is SGHTA and CDR2 is FQGTGA. The CDR3 extends over 14 amino acids. After removal of 5 bases from V and 9 bases from J, the junction contained 7 bases not matched to a gene. The CDR3 region is CASSPGQSGSPLHF. In DNA form, the CDR3 reads TGTGCCAGCAGCCCGGGACAGTCAGGTTCACCCCTCCACTTT.

In its sample, this clonotype was seen a few times. This chain joins TRBV15 and TRBJ2-2; 9 positions match TRBD2. Germline CDR1 LNHNV, CDR2 YYDKDF (reference sequence). J lost 4 bases, V lost 0 bases, and 12 bases had no gene match. The CDR3 runs 19 residues. This chain's CDR3 is CATSREWSASGGSTGELFF. The DNA for the CDR3 is TGTGCCACCAGCAGAGAGTGGTCGGCGAGCGGGGGGAGCACCGGGGAGCTGTTTTTT.

This clonotype was detected ten times or more. This chain joins TRBV7-2 and TRBJ1-4, with D tentatively TRBD1 (6 bases). The V end lost 2 bases, the J end lost 4 bases, and 14 bases lay between the germline ends. The CDR3 length is 16 residues. Germline CDR1 SGHTA, CDR2 FQGNSA. CDR3 in amino acids: CASSLSPGGGNEKLFF. Here the CDR3 DNA reads TGTGCCAGCAGCTTATCTCCGGGAGGGGGTAATGAAAAACTGTTTTTT.

This clonotype has more than one count but fewer than ten. This rearrangement joins TRBV28 to TRBJ2-7; 10 nucleotides match TRBD2. Losses at the gene ends were 9 bases for V and 0 bases for J; bases not matched to a gene: 8. Germline CDR1 and CDR2: MDHEN and SYDVKM. This CDR3 region has 15 residues. CDR3 nucleotide sequence: TGTGCCAGTGTTCGGACTAGCGGAAGCTCCTACGAGCAGTACTTC. Encoded protein: CASVRTSGSSYEQYF.

Only a few counts were recorded for this clonotype. The rearrangement links TRBV5-1 to TRBJ2-7; a weak D match, TRBD1 (6 bases). The CDR3 extends over 14 amino acids. Germline CDR1 SGHRS, CDR2 YFSETQ. V lost 6 bases and J lost 6, with 19 bases in between. The CDR3 DNA reads as TGCGCCAGCAATGAACAGGGCCATCCCGCCGAGCAGTACTTC. Its translation: CASNEQGHPAEQYF.

This clonotype was recorded at least ten times. This chain links TRBV7-2 with TRBJ2-5; D gene ambiguous. The CDR3 covers 13 residues. V shed 5 bases and J shed 4 bases, with 11 bases lying between them. Germline V lookup: CDR1 SGHTA, CDR2 FQGNSA. Here the CDR3 DNA reads TGTGCCAGCAGCCCCGCGGAGCTAGAGACCCAGTACTTC. Translated, it gives CASSPAELETQYF.

As concerns this clonotype: The CDR3 does not close with the conserved phenylalanine or tryptophan, likely indicating a read error. The V gene is TRBV4-2, the J gene TRBJ2-3; maybe TRBD2 (5 bases). V was pared by 0 bases and J by 6 bases, with 13 bases between. Germline-derived CDR1 and CDR2 are LGHNA and YNFKEQ. CDR3 length equals 15 residues. The CDR3 sequence: CASSQEASGSDTQYL. As DNA, the CDR3 is TGTGCCAGCAGCCAAGAGGCCAGCGGTTCGGATACGCAGTATTTA.

This clonotype has a handful of counts. This rearrangement joins TRBV20-1 to TRBJ2-7; D is ambiguous. V was shortened by 2 bases and J by 5 bases, with 16 bases between the two germline ends. Germline lookup yields CDR1 DFQATT and CDR2 SNEGSKA (reference sequence). The CDR3 covers 14 residues. The CDR3 sequence: CSARPPFVGHEQYF. CDR3 DNA sequence: TGCAGTGCTAGACCCCCTTTTGTGGGCCACGAGCAGTACTTC.

This chain joins TRBV20-1 and TRBJ2-3, with 9 bases identical to TRBD1. CDR3 length: 14 amino acids. From germline, CDR1 is DFQATT and CDR2 SNEGSKA (reference sequence). V was pared by 5 bases and J by 8 bases, with 11 bases of the junction left unmatched. The CDR3 is CSAAGQGWQITQYF. The CDR3 region has the DNA TGCAGTGCTGCGGGACAGGGTTGGCAGATTACGCAGTATTTT.

V and J are TRBV25-1 and TRBJ1-5; D is unclear. The CDR3 is 16 amino acids. Germline lookup yields CDR1 MGHDK and CDR2 SYGVNS. V was pared by 3 bases and J by 0 bases, with 12 bases between. CDR3 bases: TGTGCCAGCAGTGATTCGAGGGAGTATAGCAATCAGCCCCAGCATTTT. Translated: CASSDSREYSNQPQHF.

V gene TRBV2 combines with J gene TRBJ2-1; tentative D call: TRBD2 (6 bases). CDR3 length equals 15 residues. Germline V gene lookup returns CDR1 SNHLY and CDR2 FYNNEI. Between the trimmed V and J ends, which lost 6 bases and 1 base, there was a span of 13 bases. The DNA for the CDR3 is TGTGCCAGCAGGCCCACGGGGGTTTCCTACAATGAGCAGTTCTTC. It yields the protein CASRPTGVSYNEQFF.

This sequence joins TRBV20-1 and TRBJ2-3; 9 nucleotides align to TRBD2. The CDR3 sequence is 17 residues long. V shed 7 bases, J shed 2 bases, and the junction held 16 bases outside the gene matches. Germline CDR1 reads DFQATT; CDR2 reads SNEGSKA (reference sequence). Written as DNA, the CDR3 is TGCAGTGTACGAGGGGTGGCTAGCGGGAAGGACACAGATACGCAGTATTTT. It yields the protein CSVRGVASGKDTDTQYF.